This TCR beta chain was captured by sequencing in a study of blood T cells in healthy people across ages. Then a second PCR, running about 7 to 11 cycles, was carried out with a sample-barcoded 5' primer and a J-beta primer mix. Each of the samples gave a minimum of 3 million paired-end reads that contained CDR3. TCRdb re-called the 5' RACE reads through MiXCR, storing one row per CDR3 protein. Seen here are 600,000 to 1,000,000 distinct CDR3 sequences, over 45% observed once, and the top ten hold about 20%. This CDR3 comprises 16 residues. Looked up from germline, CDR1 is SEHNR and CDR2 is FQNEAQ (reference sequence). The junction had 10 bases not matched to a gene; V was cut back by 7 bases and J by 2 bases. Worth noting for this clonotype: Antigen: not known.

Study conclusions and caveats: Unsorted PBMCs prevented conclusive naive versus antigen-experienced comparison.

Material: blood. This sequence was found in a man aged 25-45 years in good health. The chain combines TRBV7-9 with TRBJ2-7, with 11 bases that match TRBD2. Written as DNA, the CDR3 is TGTGCCAGCAACCAGCCGACTAGCGGGATCGCCTACGAGCAGTACTTC. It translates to CASNQPTSGIAYEQYF.